The clone carrying this T cell receptor (beta chain) was detected ten times or more. Its specificity is not known. Building the TCR beta libraries relied on iRepertoire HTBI primers, and CDR3 regions underwent Arm-PCR. MiXCR was run by TCRdb on the multiplex PCR reads, yielding one entry per CDR3 protein. The sample has about 520,000 distinct CDR3 sequences; about 11% are singletons. The CDR3 totals 13 residues. CDR1 and CDR2 from the germline V gene are WSHSY and SAAADI. Trimming left V 4 bases short and J 5 bases short, with 11 bases between. These data come from a study of regulatory T cells in long-lasting Graves disease. Whole-study findings and limits: It was in persistent disease that TRBV28, TRBJ1-2 and TRBJ2-5 were favored.

Time point specified: newly diagnosed GD, antithyroid drugs for less than 3 months. RNA from PBMCs was the source of the TCR library. This same sample was also taken into another study, of T cells in Graves' hyperthyroidism and ophthalmopathy. From that study: Uncontrolled infection, other autoimmune disease, pregnancy or lactation excluded patients. Thyroid ultrasound, orbital computed tomography, clinical symptoms, and serum thyroxine and TRAb underpinned diagnoses.

This sequence joins TRBV10-2 and TRBJ2-5; either TRBD1 or TRBD2 may supply D (5 bases each). This sequence was found in a woman in her twenties or thirties with Graves disease. The sample here was peripheral blood mononuclear cells (PBMCs), taken at new diagnosis, from a patient treated with antithyroid drugs. CDR3 in amino acids: CASSAWGGETQYF. The CDR3 DNA is TGCGCCAGCAGTGCATGGGGCGGGGAGACCCAGTACTTC.